This TCR beta chain was sequenced during a study of human T cells and chemical hapten exposure. In this sample, this clonotype turned up many times. Germline V CDR1 and CDR2: DFQATT, SNEGSKA (reference sequence). The CDR3 covers 14 residues. The J segment lost 2 bases and the V segment lost 3 bases, leaving 6 bases of the junction unmatched. TCRdb reanalysed the RACE reads using MiXCR and keeps one entry per CDR3 protein. The table has approximately 80,000 distinct CDR3 sequences, roughly 7.2% seen once; the top ten hold 1.5% to 1.9%. Time point reported: patch test 1, 2 weeks after DPC sensitization. Treatment defined: therapeutic diphenylcyclopropenone sensitization with weekly scalp DPC.

The J gene is TRBJ2-7, the V gene TRBV20-1; TRBD1 aligns across 8 bases. This material consisted of whole blood, taken in connection with sensitization to the hapten diphenylcyclopropenone (DPC). This clonotype was obtained from a woman aged 25-40 years with alopecia areata. Some clones in this sample may be carry-over from other donors' samples. The CDR3 DNA is TGCAGTGCTAGGGACAGGGTCGGCACCTACGAGCAGTACTTC. Translated, it gives CSARDRVGTYEQYF.